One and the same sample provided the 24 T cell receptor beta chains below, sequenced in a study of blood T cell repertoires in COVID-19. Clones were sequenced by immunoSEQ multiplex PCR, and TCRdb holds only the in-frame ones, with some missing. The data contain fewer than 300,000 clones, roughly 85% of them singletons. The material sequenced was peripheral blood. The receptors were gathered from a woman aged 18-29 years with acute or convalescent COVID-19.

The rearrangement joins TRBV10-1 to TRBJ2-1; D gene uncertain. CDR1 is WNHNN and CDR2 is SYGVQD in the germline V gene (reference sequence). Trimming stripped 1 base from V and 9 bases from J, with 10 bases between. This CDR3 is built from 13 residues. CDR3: CASSEWSGGEQFF. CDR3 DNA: TGCGCCAGCAGTGAGTGGTCAGGTGGTGAGCAGTTCTTC.

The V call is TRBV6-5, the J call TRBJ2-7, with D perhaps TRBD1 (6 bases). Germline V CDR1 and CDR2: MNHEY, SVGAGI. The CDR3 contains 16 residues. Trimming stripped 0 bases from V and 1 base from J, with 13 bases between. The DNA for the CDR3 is TGTGCCAGCAGTTACTCGGTAACAGGGCAATCCTACGAGCAGTACTTC. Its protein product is CASSYSVTGQSYEQYF.

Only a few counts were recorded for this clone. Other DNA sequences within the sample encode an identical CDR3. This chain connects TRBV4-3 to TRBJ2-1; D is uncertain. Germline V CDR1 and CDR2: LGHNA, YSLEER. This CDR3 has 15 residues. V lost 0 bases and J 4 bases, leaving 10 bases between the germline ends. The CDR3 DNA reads TGCGCCAGCAGCCAAGAGGCAGGTGTTTACAATGAGCAGTTCTTC. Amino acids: CASSQEAGVYNEQFF.

The CDR3 region is CASSLDGLARIETGELFF. DNA of the CDR3: TGTGCCAGCAGCTTAGATGGATTAGCGAGAATAGAAACCGGGGAGCTGTTTTTT. The chain carries TRBV11-2 and TRBJ2-2, with a weak D call TRBD2 (5 bases). Trimming stripped 0 bases from V and 5 bases from J, with 19 bases between. The CDR3 spans 18 residues. Germline CDR1 reads SGHAT; CDR2 reads FQNNGV.

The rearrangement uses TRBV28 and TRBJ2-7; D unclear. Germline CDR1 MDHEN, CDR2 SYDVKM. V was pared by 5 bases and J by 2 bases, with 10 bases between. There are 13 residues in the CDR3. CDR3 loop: CASSPALAYEQYF. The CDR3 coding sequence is TGTGCCAGCAGTCCCGCATTAGCCTACGAGCAGTACTTC.

This CDR3 is CASSHGIDRNTEAFF. For the CDR3, the DNA is TGTGCCAGCAGCCATGGGATAGACAGGAACACTGAAGCTTTCTTT. The chain is built from TRBV3-1 (or the pseudogene TRBV3-2) and TRBJ1-1; a weak D match, TRBD1 (5 bases). The CDR3 consists of 15 residues. Trimming removed 3 bases from V and 1 base from J, with 12 bases in between. The germline V gene encodes CDR1 LGHDT and CDR2 YNNKEL (reference sequence).

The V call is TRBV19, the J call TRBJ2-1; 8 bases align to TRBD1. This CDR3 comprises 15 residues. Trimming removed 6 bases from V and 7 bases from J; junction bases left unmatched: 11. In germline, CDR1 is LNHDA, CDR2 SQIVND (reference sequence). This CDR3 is CASSRTGTGKNEQFF. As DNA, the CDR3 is TGTGCCAGTAGCCGGACAGGGACAGGAAAAAATGAGCAGTTCTTC.

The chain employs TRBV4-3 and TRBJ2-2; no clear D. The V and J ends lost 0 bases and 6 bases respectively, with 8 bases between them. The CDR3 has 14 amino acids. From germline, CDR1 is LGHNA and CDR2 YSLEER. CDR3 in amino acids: CASSQEELAGELFF. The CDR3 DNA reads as TGCGCCAGCAGCCAAGAGGAGTTAGCCGGGGAGCTGTTTTTT.

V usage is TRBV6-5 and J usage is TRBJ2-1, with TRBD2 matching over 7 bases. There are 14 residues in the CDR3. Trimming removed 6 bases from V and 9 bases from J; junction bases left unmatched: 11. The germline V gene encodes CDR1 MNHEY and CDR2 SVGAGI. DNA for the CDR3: TGTGCCAGCAGACGAAGCGGGAAAAACGGTGAGCAGTTCTTC. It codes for CASRRSGKNGEQFF.

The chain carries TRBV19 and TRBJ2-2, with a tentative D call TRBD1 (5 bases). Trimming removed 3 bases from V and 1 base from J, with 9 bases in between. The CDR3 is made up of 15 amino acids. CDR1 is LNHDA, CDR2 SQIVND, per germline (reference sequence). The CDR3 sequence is CASSIGRVNTGELFF. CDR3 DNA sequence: TGTGCCAGTAGTATTGGCAGGGTGAACACCGGGGAGCTGTTTTTT.

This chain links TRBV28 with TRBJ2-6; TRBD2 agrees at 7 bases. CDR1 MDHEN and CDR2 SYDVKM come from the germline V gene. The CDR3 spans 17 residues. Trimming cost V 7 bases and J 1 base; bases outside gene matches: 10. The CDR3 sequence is CASTFWGGESGANVLTF. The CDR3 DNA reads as TGTGCCAGCACCTTCTGGGGGGGAGAATCTGGGGCCAACGTCCTGACTTTC.

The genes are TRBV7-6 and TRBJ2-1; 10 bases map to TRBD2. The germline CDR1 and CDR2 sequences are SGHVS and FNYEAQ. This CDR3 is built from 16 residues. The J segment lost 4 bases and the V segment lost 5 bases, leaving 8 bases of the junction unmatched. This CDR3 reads CASSALLAGVYNEQFF. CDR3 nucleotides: TGTGCCAGCAGCGCCCTGCTAGCGGGAGTTTACAATGAGCAGTTCTTC.

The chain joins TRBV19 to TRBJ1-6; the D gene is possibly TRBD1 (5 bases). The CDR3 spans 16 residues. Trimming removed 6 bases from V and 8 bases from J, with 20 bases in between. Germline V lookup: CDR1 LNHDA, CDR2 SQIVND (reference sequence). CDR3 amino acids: CASSPTWGGDYSPLHF. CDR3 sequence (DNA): TGTGCCAGTAGCCCGACATGGGGGGGAGACTATTCACCCCTCCACTTT. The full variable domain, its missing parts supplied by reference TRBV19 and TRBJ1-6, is DGGITQSPKYLFRKEGQNVTLSCEQNLNHDAMYWYRQDPGQGLRLIYYSQIVNDFQKGDIAEGYSVSREKKESFPLTVTSAQKNPTAFYLCASSPTWGGDYSPLHFGNGTRLTVT.

CDR3 sequence: CASNLAGGREDEQFF. As DNA, the CDR3 is TGTGCCAGCAACCTAGCGGGAGGGAGGGAGGATGAGCAGTTCTTC. The gene calls are TRBV28 and TRBJ2-1; 12 bases line up with TRBD2. The CDR3 spans 15 residues. V lost 7 bases and J lost 8; bases outside the gene matches: 9. The germline gives CDR1 MDHEN, CDR2 SYDVKM.

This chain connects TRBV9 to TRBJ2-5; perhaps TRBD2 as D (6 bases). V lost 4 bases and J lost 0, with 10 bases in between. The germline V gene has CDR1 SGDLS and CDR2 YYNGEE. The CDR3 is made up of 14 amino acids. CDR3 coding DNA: TGTGCCAGCAGCTCTGGGGGGTACCAAGAGACCCAGTACTTC. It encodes CASSSGGYQETQYF.

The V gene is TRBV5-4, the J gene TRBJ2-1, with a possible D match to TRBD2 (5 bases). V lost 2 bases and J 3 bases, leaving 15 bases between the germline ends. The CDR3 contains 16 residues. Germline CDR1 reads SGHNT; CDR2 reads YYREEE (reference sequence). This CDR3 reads CASSLAVGPLYNEQFF. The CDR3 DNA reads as TGTGCCAGCAGCTTAGCGGTGGGCCCTCTCTACAATGAGCAGTTCTTC.

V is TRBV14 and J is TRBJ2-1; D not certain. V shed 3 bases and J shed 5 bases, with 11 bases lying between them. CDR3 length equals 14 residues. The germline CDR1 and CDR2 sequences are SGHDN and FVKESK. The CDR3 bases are TGTGCCAGCAGCCAGGTAGCTAAAGACAATGAGCAGTTCTTC. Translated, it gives CASSQVAKDNEQFF.

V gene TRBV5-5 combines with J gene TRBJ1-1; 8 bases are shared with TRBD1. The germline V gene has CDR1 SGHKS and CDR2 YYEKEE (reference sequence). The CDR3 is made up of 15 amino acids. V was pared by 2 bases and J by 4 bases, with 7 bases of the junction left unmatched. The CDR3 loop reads CASSFRGQGPTEAFF. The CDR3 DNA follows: TGTGCCAGCAGCTTCAGAGGACAGGGTCCCACTGAAGCTTTCTTT.

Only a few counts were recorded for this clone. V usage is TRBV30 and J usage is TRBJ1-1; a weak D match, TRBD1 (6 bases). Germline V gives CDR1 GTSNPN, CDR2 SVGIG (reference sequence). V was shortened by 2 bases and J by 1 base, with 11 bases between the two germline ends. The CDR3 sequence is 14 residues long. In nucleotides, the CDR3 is TGTGCCTGGAGTCTCAGGGGAGAGAACACTGAAGCTTTCTTT. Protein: CAWSLRGENTEAFF.

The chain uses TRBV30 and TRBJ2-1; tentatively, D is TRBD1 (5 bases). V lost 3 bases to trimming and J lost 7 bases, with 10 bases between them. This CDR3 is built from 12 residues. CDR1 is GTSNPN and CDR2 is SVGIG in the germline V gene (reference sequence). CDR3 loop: CAWSDDRNEQFF. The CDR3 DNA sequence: TGTGCCTGGAGCGACGACAGAAATGAGCAGTTCTTC.

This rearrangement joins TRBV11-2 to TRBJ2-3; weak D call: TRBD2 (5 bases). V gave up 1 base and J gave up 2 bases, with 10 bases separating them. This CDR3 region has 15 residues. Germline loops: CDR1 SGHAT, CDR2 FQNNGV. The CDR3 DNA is TGTGCCAGCAGCTTAGTGGCGGGCTTCACAGATACGCAGTATTTT. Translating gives CASSLVAGFTDTQYF.

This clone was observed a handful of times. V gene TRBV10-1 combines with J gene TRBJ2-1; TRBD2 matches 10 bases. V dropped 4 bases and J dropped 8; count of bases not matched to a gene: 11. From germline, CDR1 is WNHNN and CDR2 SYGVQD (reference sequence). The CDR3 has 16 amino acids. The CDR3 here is CASSVLAGAVGDEQFF. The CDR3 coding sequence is TGCGCCAGCAGTGTCCTAGCGGGAGCGGTCGGCGATGAGCAGTTCTTC.

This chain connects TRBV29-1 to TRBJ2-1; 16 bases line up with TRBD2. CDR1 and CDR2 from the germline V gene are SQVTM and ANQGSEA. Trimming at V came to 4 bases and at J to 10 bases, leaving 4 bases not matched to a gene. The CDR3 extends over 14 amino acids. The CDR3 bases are TGCAGCGTTGGATGGGGACTAGCGGGAGGGGAGCAGTTCTTC. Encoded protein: CSVGWGLAGGEQFF.

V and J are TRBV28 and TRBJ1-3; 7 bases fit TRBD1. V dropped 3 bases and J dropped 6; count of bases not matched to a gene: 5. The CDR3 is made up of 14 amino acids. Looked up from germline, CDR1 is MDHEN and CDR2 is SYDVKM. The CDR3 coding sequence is TGTGCCAGCAGTTTCCTAGGGACAGAAAACACCATATATTTT. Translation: CASSFLGTENTIYF.